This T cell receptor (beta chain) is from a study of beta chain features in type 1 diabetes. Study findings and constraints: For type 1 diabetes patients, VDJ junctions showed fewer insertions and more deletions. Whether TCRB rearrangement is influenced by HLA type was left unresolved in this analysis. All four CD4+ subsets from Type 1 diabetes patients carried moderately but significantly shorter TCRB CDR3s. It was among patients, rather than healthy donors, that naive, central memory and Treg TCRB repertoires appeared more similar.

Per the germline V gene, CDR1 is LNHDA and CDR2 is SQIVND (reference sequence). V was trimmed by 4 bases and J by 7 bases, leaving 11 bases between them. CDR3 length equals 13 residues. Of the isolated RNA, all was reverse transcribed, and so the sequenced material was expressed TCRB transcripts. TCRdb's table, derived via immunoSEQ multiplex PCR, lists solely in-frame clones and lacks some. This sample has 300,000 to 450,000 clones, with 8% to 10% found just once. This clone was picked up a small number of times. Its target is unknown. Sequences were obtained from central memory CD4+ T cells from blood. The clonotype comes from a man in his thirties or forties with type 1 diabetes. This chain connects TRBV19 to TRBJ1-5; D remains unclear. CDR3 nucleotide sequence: TGTGCCAGTAGTAAATCCCCCCTCCAGCCCCAGCATTTT. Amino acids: CASSKSPLQPQHF.